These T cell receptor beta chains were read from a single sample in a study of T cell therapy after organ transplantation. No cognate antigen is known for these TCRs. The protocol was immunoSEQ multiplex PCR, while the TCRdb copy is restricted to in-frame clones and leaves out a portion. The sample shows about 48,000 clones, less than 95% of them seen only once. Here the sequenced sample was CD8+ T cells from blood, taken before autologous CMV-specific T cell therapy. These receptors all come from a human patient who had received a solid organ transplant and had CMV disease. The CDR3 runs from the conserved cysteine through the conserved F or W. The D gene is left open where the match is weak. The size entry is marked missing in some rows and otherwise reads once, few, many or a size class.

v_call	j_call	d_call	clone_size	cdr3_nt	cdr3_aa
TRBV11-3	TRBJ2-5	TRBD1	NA	TGTGCCAGCAGCCATCGGACAGGGCCGACAGAGACCCAGTACTTC	CASSHRTGPTETQYF
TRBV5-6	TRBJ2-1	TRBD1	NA	TGTGCCAGCAGCTCACTCCGACAGGGTAGCAATGAGCAGTTCTTC	CASSSLRQGSNEQFF
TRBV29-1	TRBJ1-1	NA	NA	TGCAGCGTTGAACGCCCAGGCGGGAACACTGAAGCTTTCTTT	CSVERPGGNTEAFF
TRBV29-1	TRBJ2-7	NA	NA	TGCAGCGTTGAAGCAGGGTCGGGGTACGAGCAGTACTTC	CSVEAGSGYEQYF
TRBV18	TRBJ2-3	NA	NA	TGTGCCAGCTCACCACCGGGGGGGGCTACTACTAGCACAGATACGCAGTATTTT	CASSPPGGATTSTDTQYF
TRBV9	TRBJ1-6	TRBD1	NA	TGTGCCAGCAGCCACGGGACAGTAAATTCACCCCTCCACTTT	CASSHGTVNSPLHF
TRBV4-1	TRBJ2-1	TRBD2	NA	TGCGCCAGCAGCCAAGATAGTAGCGGGAGGGTTGATGAGCAGTTCTTC	CASSQDSSGRVDEQFF
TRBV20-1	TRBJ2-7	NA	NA	TGCAGTGTTGAGGGGTTGCCCGAGCAGTACTTC	CSVEGLPEQYF
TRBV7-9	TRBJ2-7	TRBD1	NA	TGTGCCAGCAGCTTAGCGGAAGGGACAGGGCCCTACGAGCAGTACTTC	CASSLAEGTGPYEQYF
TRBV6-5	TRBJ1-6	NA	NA	TGTGCCAGCAGTTACGAAGGGTCCTCACCCCTCCACTTT	CASSYEGSSPLHF
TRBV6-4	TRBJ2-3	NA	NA	TGTGCCAGCAGTCTCAGGGCCCGGGGAGATACGCAGTATTTT	CASSLRARGDTQYF
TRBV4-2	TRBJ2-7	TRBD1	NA	TGTGCCAGCAGCCAAGATCCATATTCCGGGACAGTAATCTCCTACGAGCAGTACTTC	CASSQDPYSGTVISYEQYF
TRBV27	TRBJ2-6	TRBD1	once	TGTGCCAGCAGCCCCAACAGGGGGGCCTTTGGGGCCAACGTCCTGACTTTC	CASSPNRGAFGANVLTF
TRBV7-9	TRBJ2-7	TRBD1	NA	TGTGCCAGCAGCTTAGAGGGGACAGTGACCCCCTACGAGCAGTACTTC	CASSLEGTVTPYEQYF
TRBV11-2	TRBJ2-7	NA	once	TGTGCCAGCAGCTTAGAGGGACGGGCGGGCTACGAGCAGTACTTC	CASSLEGRAGYEQYF
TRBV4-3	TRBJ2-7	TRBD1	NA	TGCGCCAGCAGCCAAGGGGCAGGGGGCTTCGAGCAGTACTTC	CASSQGAGGFEQYF
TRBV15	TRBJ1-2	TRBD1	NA	TGTGCCACCAGCAGAGAAGACAGGGAGAATGGCTACACCTTC	CATSREDRENGYTF
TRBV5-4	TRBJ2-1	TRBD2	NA	TGTGCCAGCAGCTTGAGAAGCCTAGCGGGAGTATACAATGAGCAGTTCTTC	CASSLRSLAGVYNEQFF
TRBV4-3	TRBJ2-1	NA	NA	TGCGCCAGCAGCCAAGATGGGTGGTACAATGAGCAGTTCTTC	CASSQDGWYNEQFF
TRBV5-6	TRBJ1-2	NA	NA	TGTGCCAGCAGCTTGGTTGGGGTCGCAGCTAACTATGGCTACACCTTC	CASSLVGVAANYGYTF
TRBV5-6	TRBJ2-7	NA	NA	TGTGCCAGCAGCTTCGGGGGTCCTGCCTACGAGCAGTACTTC	CASSFGGPAYEQYF
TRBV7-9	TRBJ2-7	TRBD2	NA	TGTGCCCTCCACCCCCGGGACACGACTAGCGGCGGTGAAGGCTACGAGCAGTACTTC	CALHPRDTTSGGEGYEQYF
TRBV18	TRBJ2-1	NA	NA	TGTGCCAGCTCACCACCGTTGAGGAATGAGCAGTTCTTC	CASSPPLRNEQFF
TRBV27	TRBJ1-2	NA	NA	TGTGCCAGCAGCTCGAAGGTGACGGGGGAAGCTAACTATGGCTACACCTTC	CASSSKVTGEANYGYTF
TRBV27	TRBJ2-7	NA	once	TGTGCCAGCACGTCGGCGAGTAGCTCCTACGAGCAGTACTTC	CASTSASSSYEQYF
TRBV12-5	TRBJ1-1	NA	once	TGTGCTAGTGGTTCGCCCCTGGACAGCAACACTGAAGCTTTCTTT	CASGSPLDSNTEAFF
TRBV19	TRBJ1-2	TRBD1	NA	TGTGCCAGTAGTATGGATATGACAGGGGCCATCTATGGCTACACCTTC	CASSMDMTGAIYGYTF
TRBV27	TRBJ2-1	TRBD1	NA	TGTGCCAGCAGCTTAAGGACAGGGACCAATGAGCAGTTCTTC	CASSLRTGTNEQFF
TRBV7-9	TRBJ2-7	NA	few	TGTGCCAGCAGCTTAGCCTTCTACGAGCAGTACTTC	CASSLAFYEQYF
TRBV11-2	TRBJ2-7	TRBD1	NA	TGTGCCAGCAGCCTTGGGGGGACAGGGCCTTCTTCCGAGCAGTACTTC	CASSLGGTGPSSEQYF
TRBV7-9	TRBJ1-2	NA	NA	TGTGCCAGCAGCTCGGGGAAGAGCTATGGCTACACCTTC	CASSSGKSYGYTF
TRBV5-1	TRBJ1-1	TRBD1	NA	TGCGCCAGCAGCTTGCGCCTTATGGGACAGGTGAACACTGAAGCTTTCTTT	CASSLRLMGQVNTEAFF
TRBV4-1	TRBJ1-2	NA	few	TGCGCCAGCAGCCTACAGGTTAACTATGGCTACACCTTC	CASSLQVNYGYTF
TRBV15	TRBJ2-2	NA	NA	TGTGCCACCAGCAGAATACCTGACACCGGGGAGCTGTTTTTT	CATSRIPDTGELFF
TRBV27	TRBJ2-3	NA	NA	TGTGCCAGCAGTTGGACCCCGACAGGCACAGATACGCAGTATTTT	CASSWTPTGTDTQYF
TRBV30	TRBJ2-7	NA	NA	TGTGCCTGGAGTGTTGGAGAGGGTTACGAGCAGTACTTC	CAWSVGEGYEQYF
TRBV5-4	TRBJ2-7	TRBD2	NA	TGTGCCAGCAGCTTAACTAGCGCCGGATACGAGCAGTACTTC	CASSLTSAGYEQYF
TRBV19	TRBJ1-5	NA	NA	TGTGCCAGTAGTATGTTGGGTCAGCCCCAGCATTTT	CASSMLGQPQHF
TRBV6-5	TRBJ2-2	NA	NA	TGTGCCAGCAGTTATCGGGGGTCCGGGGAGCTGTTTTTT	CASSYRGSGELFF
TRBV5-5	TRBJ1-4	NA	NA	TGTGCCAGCAGCTCTCTCGGGGGTTTGGGGGAAAAACTGTTTTTT	CASSSLGGLGEKLFF
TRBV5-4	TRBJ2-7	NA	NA	TGTGCCAGCAGCCCCCGGACCCGTGGGGACGAGCAGTACTTC	CASSPRTRGDEQYF
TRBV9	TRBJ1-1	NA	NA	TGTGCCAGCGGTGGCGGGGGAAGGGGCTCTGAAGCTTTCTTT	CASGGGGRGSEAFF
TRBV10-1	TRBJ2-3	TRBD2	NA	TGCGCCAGCAGTGAGGCACTCTCTAGCGGGAGGGTTGCAGATACGCAGTATTTT	CASSEALSSGRVADTQYF